Listed below are T cell receptor beta chains from one sample, sequenced in a study of human T cells and chemical hapten exposure. TCRdb ran MiXCR on the RACE reads and lists one entry per CDR3 protein. This sample has over 65,000 distinct CDR3 sequences, with approximately 10% found just once. The material was whole blood, obtained in connection with sensitization to the hapten diphenylcyclopropenone (DPC). The receptors shown here come from a man aged 18 to 30 with alopecia areata. Some clones in this sample may be carry-over from other donors' samples. Both conserved end residues are trimmed from each CDR3. Size tells how often a clone was seen (once, few, many) or the class of an expanded clone, and some rows leave it out.

SASRNPGAF	TRBV20-1	TRBJ1-1	many
ASSPTGTEAF	TRBV6-6	TRBJ1-1	.
ASSFDSPLH	TRBV5-5	TRBJ1-6	many
ASSPDREDYT	TRBV6-2/TRBV6-3	TRBJ1-2	many
ASSHPGLVQETQY	TRBV4-1	TRBJ2-5	few
ASSMSRTNTGELF	TRBV19	TRBJ2-2	many
ASSPWTEPYGYT	TRBV3-1	TRBJ1-2	.
SVPETRGTQY	TRBV29-1	TRBJ2-3	few
ASQGYSYNEQF	TRBV10-3	TRBJ2-1	many
ASSYGVGRNTEAF	TRBV6-6	TRBJ1-1	.
AISPKPLPKLF	TRBV10-3	TRBJ1-4	many
ASSQDRTYTGELF	TRBV4-3	TRBJ2-2	many
ASSSSPGTAYNEQF	TRBV7-2	TRBJ2-1	many
ASSKIRHPSPNQPQH	TRBV10-2	TRBJ1-5	many
SDPWDQPQH	TRBV29-1	TRBJ1-5	many
ASLGTENEQF	TRBV11-2	TRBJ2-1	.
ASRLGLGLTDTQY	TRBV28	TRBJ2-3	many
AISEPGETDTQY	TRBV10-3	TRBJ2-3	.
ASSQDNRGDGTQY	TRBV4-3	TRBJ2-5	few
ASSLGQGVTEAF	TRBV5-4	TRBJ1-1	many
ASYGTRNTGELF	TRBV12-3/TRBV12-4	TRBJ2-2	.
SVGPTGELYGYT	TRBV29-1	TRBJ1-2	few
ASSESQGVALTDTQY	TRBV10-1	TRBJ2-3	many
ASSPNRDSVSPLH	TRBV4-2	TRBJ1-6	.
ASRLAGELF	TRBV2	TRBJ2-2	many
ASSVNPRSYEQY	TRBV9	TRBJ2-7	few
SATPGGENQPQH	TRBV20-1	TRBJ1-5	.
ASSQINQPQH	TRBV4-1	TRBJ1-5	.
ASSLGPGRGTEAF	TRBV7-7	TRBJ1-1	few
ASSRPSGQGAYEQY	TRBV7-9	TRBJ2-7	.
ASSLETVNYGYT	TRBV12-3/TRBV12-4	TRBJ1-2	few
ASSSGTDAYEQY	TRBV5-4	TRBJ2-7	few
ASSLGPSHTAGELF	TRBV11-3	TRBJ2-2	.